This T cell receptor beta chain came from a study of response to subunit inactivated influenza vaccine. Study results and caveats: It was suggested by the authors that few new T cells are recruited by each seasonal influenza vaccination.

Germline V gives CDR1 DFQATT, CDR2 SNEGSKA (reference sequence). The CDR3 consists of 16 residues. This clonotype has only a few counts. Its antigen is undetermined. The junction does not match germline at one end; this may be a read error. TCRdb used MiXCR to reprocess the RT-PCR reads, holding one entry per CDR3 protein. The sample includes a few hundred thousand distinct CDR3 sequences, 21% seen only once; the top ten take roughly 10%. The chain uses TRBV20-1 and TRBJ1-6; D gene ambiguous. The TCR sequence derives from a man between 45 and 75 years old who received an inactivated influenza vaccine. The specimen comprised PBMCs from blood, sampled about 20 months after vaccination. The CDR3 DNA is TGCAGTGCTAGAGATGGAGGCAGGTCCTTTAATTCACCCCTCCACTTT. Translating it yields CSARDGGRSFNSPLHF.